The rows below give T cell receptor beta chains drawn from one sample of a study of identical twins. Each CDR3 protein is one row after TCRdb ran MiXCR on the 5' RACE reads. The sample contains some 440,000 distinct CDR3 sequences, approximately 24% of which appear only once. This sample was also put to use in a study of T cells expressing NK-cell markers.

The sample comprised CD4+ T cells sorted from blood. Source of these receptors: a woman aged 18-30 years in good health. The CDR3 runs from the conserved cysteine through the conserved F or W.

v_call	cdr3_aa
TRBV11-1	CASSLEAGLAGATDTQYF
TRBV12-3/TRBV12-4	CASSWRGGQETQYF
TRBV12-3/TRBV12-4	CASSPTGDNYGYTF
TRBV29-1	CSVETKQGGFAYNEQFF
TRBV20-1	CSARDTGVSPLHF
TRBV10-3	CAISPGQGNYEQYF
TRBV20-1	CSARVSGVGVQFF
TRBV7-2	CASSFNGVEAFF
TRBV14	CASRRGLGPPYEQFF
TRBV7-9	CASRTGVNEKLFF
TRBV5-1	CASSPVAAEPDTQYF
TRBV20-1	CSARVSGTNTEAFF
TRBV12-3/TRBV12-4	CASSLLRGYTF
TRBV6-1	CASSQSAGGEQYF
TRBV7-9	CASSLILGDTQYF